A selection of T cell receptor beta chains follows, all from one sample in a study of CD8+CD57+ T cells in acquired aplastic anemia. TCRdb passed the reads through MiXCR, listing each CDR3 protein once. This table has fewer than 200,000 distinct CDR3 sequences, approximately 48% appearing once. Sequenced input: sorted CD4+, CD8+, or CD8+CD57+ T cells (not recorded which) from PBMCs. The receptors here all came from a human donor with aplastic anemia. CDR3s include the opening cysteine and the closing phenylalanine or tryptophan. Fields, in order: V gene, clone size, J gene, D gene, CDR3 DNA, CDR3 protein. A D gene is named only where the DNA matches it firmly. Clone size is given for some rows only: seen once, a few or many times, or a class if the clone is expanded.

V gene: TRBV9
clone size: NA
J gene: TRBJ2-2
D gene: TRBD1
CDR3 DNA: TGTGCCAGCAGCGTAGGCCCCCGATGGGACAGGGAGTTAGGGGAGCTGTTTTTT
CDR3 protein: CASSVGPRWDRELGELFF

V gene: TRBV2
clone size: NA
J gene: TRBJ2-1
D gene: TRBD2
CDR3 DNA: TGTGCCAGCAGCGCACTAGCGGGGGAGGGTGAGCAGTTCTTC
CDR3 protein: CASSALAGEGEQFF

V gene: TRBV7-9
clone size: NA
J gene: TRBJ2-1
D gene: NA
CDR3 DNA: TGTGCCAGCAGTATAAACTGGAACAATGAGCAGTTCTTC
CDR3 protein: CASSINWNNEQFF

V gene: TRBV29-1
clone size: NA
J gene: TRBJ2-3
D gene: NA
CDR3 DNA: TGCAGCGTGGGAATCGAATTACTCGGCACAGATACGCAGTATTTT
CDR3 protein: CSVGIELLGTDTQYF

V gene: TRBV2
clone size: NA
J gene: TRBJ1-2
D gene: TRBD1
CDR3 DNA: TGTGCCAGCAGTGCCGAAGGGACAGGGGGCATCTATGGCTACACCTTC
CDR3 protein: CASSAEGTGGIYGYTF

V gene: TRBV9
clone size: many
J gene: TRBJ2-1
D gene: TRBD2
CDR3 DNA: TGTGCCAGCAGCTTAGAGCCAGCGGGGGGCCGGGGGAATGAGCAGTTCTTC
CDR3 protein: CASSLEPAGGRGNEQFF

V gene: TRBV2
clone size: many
J gene: TRBJ2-7
D gene: NA
CDR3 DNA: TGTGCTATAAGTAGCTTTTCCTACGAGCAGTACTTC
CDR3 protein: CAISSFSYEQYF

V gene: TRBV4-1
clone size: NA
J gene: TRBJ1-1
D gene: NA
CDR3 DNA: TGCGCCAGCAGCCAAGATAGCGGGTACACTGAAGCTTTCTTT
CDR3 protein: CASSQDSGYTEAFF

V gene: TRBV3-1
clone size: many
J gene: TRBJ1-3
D gene: NA
CDR3 DNA: TGTGCCAGCAGCCAGGGTCGGTACTCTGGAAACACCATATATTTT
CDR3 protein: CASSQGRYSGNTIYF

V gene: TRBV2
clone size: NA
J gene: TRBJ1-5
D gene: NA
CDR3 DNA: TGTGCCAGCAGTGAGAGCGTTAGCGATCAGCCCCAGCATTTT
CDR3 protein: CASSESVSDQPQHF

V gene: TRBV19
clone size: NA
J gene: TRBJ1-1
D gene: NA
CDR3 DNA: TGTGCCAGTAGTGACAGGAGTAGCGCTGAAGCTTTCTTT
CDR3 protein: CASSDRSSAEAFF

V gene: TRBV29-1
clone size: NA
J gene: TRBJ1-1
D gene: NA
CDR3 DNA: TGCAGCGTTGTTCCTGGGAATCGGGGAGCTTTCTTT
CDR3 protein: CSVVPGNRGAFF

V gene: TRBV15
clone size: few
J gene: TRBJ1-2
D gene: NA
CDR3 DNA: TGTGCCACCAGCACGGCGGGGCGCGGCTACACCTTC
CDR3 protein: CATSTAGRGYTF

V gene: TRBV19
clone size: many
J gene: TRBJ2-5
D gene: NA
CDR3 DNA: TGTGCCAGTAGTATATGGGACAAACAAGAGACCCAGTACTTC
CDR3 protein: CASSIWDKQETQYF

V gene: TRBV24-1
clone size: few
J gene: TRBJ2-5
D gene: NA
CDR3 DNA: TGTGCCACCAGTGTGGGGGTCCAAGAGACCCAGTACTTC
CDR3 protein: CATSVGVQETQYF

V gene: TRBV9
clone size: few
J gene: TRBJ1-2
D gene: NA
CDR3 DNA: TGTGCCAGCAGACAGGAATACTATGGCTACACCTTC
CDR3 protein: CASRQEYYGYTF

V gene: TRBV7-6
clone size: many
J gene: TRBJ1-1
D gene: NA
CDR3 DNA: TGTGCCAGCAGTCTTGCGGGACAGAACACTGAAGCTTTCTTT
CDR3 protein: CASSLAGQNTEAFF

V gene: TRBV19
clone size: NA
J gene: TRBJ2-6
D gene: NA
CDR3 DNA: TGTGCCAGTAGTATAGACCACACCGGGTGGGCCAACGTCCTGACTTTC
CDR3 protein: CASSIDHTGWANVLTF

V gene: TRBV5-1
clone size: many
J gene: TRBJ1-1
D gene: NA
CDR3 DNA: TGCGCCAGCAGCTTGCAGGGGAGGGGAGATGAAGCTTTCTTT
CDR3 protein: CASSLQGRGDEAFF

V gene: TRBV12-3/TRBV12-4
clone size: many
J gene: TRBJ2-3
D gene: NA
CDR3 DNA: TGTGCCAGCAGTTTGGACTTTCCAGATACGCAGTATTTT
CDR3 protein: CASSLDFPDTQYF

V gene: TRBV19
clone size: NA
J gene: TRBJ2-7
D gene: TRBD1
CDR3 DNA: TGTGCCAGTAGTATTTATGACAGGGCCTACGAGCAGTACTTC
CDR3 protein: CASSIYDRAYEQYF

V gene: TRBV7-3
clone size: NA
J gene: TRBJ1-1
D gene: TRBD1
CDR3 DNA: TGTGCCAGCAGCAACGACCCGGGACAGCCTATTTCTGAAGCTTTCTTT
CDR3 protein: CASSNDPGQPISEAFF

V gene: TRBV2
clone size: NA
J gene: TRBJ1-2
D gene: TRBD1
CDR3 DNA: TGTGCCAGCAGGGATATCCGGGACAGGGAATTGGGCGGCTACACCTTC
CDR3 protein: CASRDIRDRELGGYTF

V gene: TRBV7-2
clone size: many
J gene: TRBJ1-5
D gene: TRBD1
CDR3 DNA: TGTGCCAGCAGCTCTGGGACAGGAAGCAATCAGCCCCAGCATTTT
CDR3 protein: CASSSGTGSNQPQHF

V gene: TRBV4-2
clone size: many
J gene: TRBJ2-1
D gene: NA
CDR3 DNA: TGTGCCAGCAGCCCCATTGGTCAGAGCTCCTACAATGAGCAGTTCTTC
CDR3 protein: CASSPIGQSSYNEQFF

V gene: TRBV6-1
clone size: NA
J gene: TRBJ1-2
D gene: NA
CDR3 DNA: TGTGCCAGCTCTGGGGGGGGGGCCGGGAACTATGGCTACACCTTC
CDR3 protein: CASSGGGAGNYGYTF

V gene: TRBV10-3
clone size: NA
J gene: TRBJ2-3
D gene: TRBD2
CDR3 DNA: TGTGCCATTAGCGGGATACCTCCTAGCACAGATACGCAGTATTTT
CDR3 protein: CAISGIPPSTDTQYF

V gene: TRBV10-3
clone size: NA
J gene: TRBJ2-5
D gene: NA
CDR3 DNA: TGTGCCATCAGTGACGATCGTCGCTTTGAGACCCAGTACTTC
CDR3 protein: CAISDDRRFETQYF

V gene: TRBV18
clone size: NA
J gene: TRBJ1-1
D gene: NA
CDR3 DNA: TGTGCCAGCTTACTGGGGACCGCCCCGAACACTGAAGCTTTCTTT
CDR3 protein: CASLLGTAPNTEAFF

V gene: TRBV5-1
clone size: many
J gene: TRBJ2-2
D gene: NA
CDR3 DNA: TGCGCCAGCAGCTTGGGTGCAGGGCGGACCGGGGAGCTGTTTTTT
CDR3 protein: CASSLGAGRTGELFF

V gene: TRBV7-3
clone size: few
J gene: TRBJ1-2
D gene: NA
CDR3 DNA: TGTGCCAGCAGCTTAGACCCATACTATGGCTACACCTTC
CDR3 protein: CASSLDPYYGYTF

V gene: TRBV27
clone size: NA
J gene: TRBJ2-3
D gene: TRBD2
CDR3 DNA: TGTGCCAGCAGTGGGCACACTAGCGGGAGAGCAGATACGCAGTATTTT
CDR3 protein: CASSGHTSGRADTQYF

V gene: TRBV19
clone size: NA
J gene: TRBJ1-1
D gene: NA
CDR3 DNA: TGTGCCAGTAGTATAGACGAGGTTTCCGAAGCTTTCTTT
CDR3 protein: CASSIDEVSEAFF

V gene: TRBV24-1
clone size: NA
J gene: TRBJ1-1
D gene: NA
CDR3 DNA: TGTGCCACCAGTGATCCAAGGGAGGACACTGAAGCTTTCTTT
CDR3 protein: CATSDPREDTEAFF